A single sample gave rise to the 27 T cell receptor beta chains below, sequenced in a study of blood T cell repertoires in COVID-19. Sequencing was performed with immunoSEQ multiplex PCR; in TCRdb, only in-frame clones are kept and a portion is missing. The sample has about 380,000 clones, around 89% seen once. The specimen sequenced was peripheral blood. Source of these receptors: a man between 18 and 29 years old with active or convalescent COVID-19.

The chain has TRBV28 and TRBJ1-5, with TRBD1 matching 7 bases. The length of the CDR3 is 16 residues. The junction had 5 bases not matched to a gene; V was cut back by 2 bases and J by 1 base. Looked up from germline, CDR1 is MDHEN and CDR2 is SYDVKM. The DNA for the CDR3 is TGTGCCAGCAGTTTAGGTGGGGGACAGAGCAATCAGCCCCAGCATTTT. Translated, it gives CASSLGGGQSNQPQHF.

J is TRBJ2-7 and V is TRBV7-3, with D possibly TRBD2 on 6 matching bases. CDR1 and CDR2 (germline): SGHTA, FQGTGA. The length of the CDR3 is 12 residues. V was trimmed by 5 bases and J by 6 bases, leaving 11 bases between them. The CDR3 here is CASSGGAGEQYF. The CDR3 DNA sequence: TGTGCCAGCAGCGGCGGGGCAGGCGAGCAGTACTTC.

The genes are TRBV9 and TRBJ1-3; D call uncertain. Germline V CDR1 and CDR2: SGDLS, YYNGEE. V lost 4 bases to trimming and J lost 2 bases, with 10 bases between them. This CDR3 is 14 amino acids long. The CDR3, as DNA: TGTGCCAGCAGCCCCAGTCGAACTGGAAACACCATATATTTT. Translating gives CASSPSRTGNTIYF.

DNA of the CDR3: TGTGCCAGCAGTTTACGCTCCGGGACAGCTAATGAAAAACTGTTTTTT. This translates into CASSLRSGTANEKLFF. The chain has TRBV28 and TRBJ1-4; 7 positions agree with TRBD1. V lost 2 bases to trimming and J lost 3 bases; unmatched junction nucleotides: 6. The CDR3 extends over 16 amino acids. The germline V gene has CDR1 MDHEN and CDR2 SYDVKM.

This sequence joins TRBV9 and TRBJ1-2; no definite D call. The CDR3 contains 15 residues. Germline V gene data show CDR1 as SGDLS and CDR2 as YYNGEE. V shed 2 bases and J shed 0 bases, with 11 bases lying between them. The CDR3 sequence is CASSVLPQPNYGYTF. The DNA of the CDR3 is TGTGCCAGCAGCGTCCTACCCCAACCTAACTATGGCTACACCTTC.

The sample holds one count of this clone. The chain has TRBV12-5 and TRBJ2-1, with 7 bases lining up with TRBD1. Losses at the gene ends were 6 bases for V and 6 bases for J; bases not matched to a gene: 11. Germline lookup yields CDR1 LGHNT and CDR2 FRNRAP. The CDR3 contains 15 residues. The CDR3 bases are TGTGCTAGTGGCCAAACAGGGGATCGGAGCAATGAGCAGTTCTTC. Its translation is CASGQTGDRSNEQFF.

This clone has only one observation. The DNA of the CDR3 is TGTGCCAGCAGCTTAGTTCAGGGCATCGAGCAGTACTTC. This gives the protein CASSLVQGIEQYF. The chain combines TRBV7-9 with TRBJ2-7; weak D call: TRBD1 (5 bases). V was cut by 1 base and J by 6 bases, with 10 bases left in between. The germline V gene encodes CDR1 SEHNR and CDR2 FQNEAQ (reference sequence). CDR3 length: 13 residues.

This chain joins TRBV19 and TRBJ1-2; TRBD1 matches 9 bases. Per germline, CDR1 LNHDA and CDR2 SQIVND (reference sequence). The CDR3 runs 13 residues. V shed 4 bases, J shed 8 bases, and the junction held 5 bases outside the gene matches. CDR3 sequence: CASSTGTGFGYTF. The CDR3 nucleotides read TGTGCCAGTAGTACCGGGACAGGGTTCGGCTACACCTTC. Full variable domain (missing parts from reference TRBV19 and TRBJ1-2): DGGITQSPKYLFRKEGQNVTLSCEQNLNHDAMYWYRQDPGQGLRLIYYSQIVNDFQKGDIAEGYSVSREKKESFPLTVTSAQKNPTAFYLCASSTGTGFGYTFGSGTRLTVV.

CDR3 coding DNA: TGTGCCAGCAGTTGGTCCAGTCTGAAGAATGAAAAACTGTTTTTT. Protein sequence: CASSWSSLKNEKLFF. This rearrangement joins TRBV6-5 to TRBJ1-4; D gene ambiguous. There are 15 residues in the CDR3. V lost 4 bases and J 5 bases, leaving 14 bases between the germline ends. Germline CDR1 reads MNHEY; CDR2 reads SVGAGI.

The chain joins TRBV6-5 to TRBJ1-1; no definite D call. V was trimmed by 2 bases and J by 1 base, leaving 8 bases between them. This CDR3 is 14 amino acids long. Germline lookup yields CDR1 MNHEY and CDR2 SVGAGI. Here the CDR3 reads CASSYGRKNTEAFF. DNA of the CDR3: TGTGCCAGCAGTTACGGCAGAAAGAACACTGAAGCTTTCTTT.

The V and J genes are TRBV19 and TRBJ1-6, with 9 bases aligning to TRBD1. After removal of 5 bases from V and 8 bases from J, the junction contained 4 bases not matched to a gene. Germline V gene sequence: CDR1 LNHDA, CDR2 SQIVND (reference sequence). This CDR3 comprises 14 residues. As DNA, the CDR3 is TGTGCCAGTAGTGGGACAGGGTGGGATTCACCCCTCCACTTT. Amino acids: CASSGTGWDSPLHF.

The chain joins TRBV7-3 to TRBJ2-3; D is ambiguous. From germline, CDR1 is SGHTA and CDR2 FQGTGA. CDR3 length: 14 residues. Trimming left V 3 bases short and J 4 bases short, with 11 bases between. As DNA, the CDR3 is TGTGCCAGCAGCTTTAGTTATGAGTCAGATACGCAGTATTTT. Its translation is CASSFSYESDTQYF.

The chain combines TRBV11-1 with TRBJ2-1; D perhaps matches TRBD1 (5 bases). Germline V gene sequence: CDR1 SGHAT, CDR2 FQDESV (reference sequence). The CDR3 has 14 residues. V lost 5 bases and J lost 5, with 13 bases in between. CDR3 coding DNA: TGTGCCAGCAGCAATCGGAAGGGGAACAATGAGCAGTTCTTC. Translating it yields CASSNRKGNNEQFF.

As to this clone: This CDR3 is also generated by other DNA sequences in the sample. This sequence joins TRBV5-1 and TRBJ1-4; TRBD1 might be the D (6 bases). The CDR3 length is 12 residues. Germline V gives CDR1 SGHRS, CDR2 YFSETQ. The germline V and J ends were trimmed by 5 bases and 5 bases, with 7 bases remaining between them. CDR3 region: CASRGGNEKLFF. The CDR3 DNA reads TGCGCCAGCAGAGGGGGAAATGAAAAACTGTTTTTT.

The CDR3 DNA reads TGTGCCAGTAGGGAGCAGGGCCACACCGGGGAGCTGTTTTTT. Protein sequence: CASREQGHTGELFF. The rearrangement links TRBV19 to TRBJ2-2; D may be TRBD1 (5 bases). The CDR3 length is 14 residues. CDR1 and CDR2 from the germline V gene are LNHDA and SQIVND (reference sequence). With 6 bases removed from V and 3 bases from J, the gap between germline ends came to 11 bases.

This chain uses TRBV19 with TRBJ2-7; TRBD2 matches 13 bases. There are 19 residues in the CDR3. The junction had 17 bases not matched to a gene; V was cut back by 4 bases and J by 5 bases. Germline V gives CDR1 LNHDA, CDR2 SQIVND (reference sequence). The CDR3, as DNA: TGTGCCAGTAGTACCCTCGGACTAGCGGGAGCCAACAGTAGGAACGAGCAGTACTTC. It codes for CASSTLGLAGANSRNEQYF.

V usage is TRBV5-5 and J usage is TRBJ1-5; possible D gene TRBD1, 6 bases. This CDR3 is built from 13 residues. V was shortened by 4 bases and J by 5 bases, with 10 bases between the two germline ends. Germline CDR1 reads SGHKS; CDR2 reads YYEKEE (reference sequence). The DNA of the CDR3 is TGTGCCAGCAGCCGACAGGACGATCAGCCCCAGCATTTT. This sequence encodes CASSRQDDQPQHF.

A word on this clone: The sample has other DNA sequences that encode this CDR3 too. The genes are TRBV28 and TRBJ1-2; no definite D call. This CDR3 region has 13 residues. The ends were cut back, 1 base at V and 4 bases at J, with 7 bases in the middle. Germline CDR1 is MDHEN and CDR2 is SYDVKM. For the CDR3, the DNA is TGTGCCAGCAGTTTATCGCGAGGCTATGGCTACACCTTC. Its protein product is CASSLSRGYGYTF.

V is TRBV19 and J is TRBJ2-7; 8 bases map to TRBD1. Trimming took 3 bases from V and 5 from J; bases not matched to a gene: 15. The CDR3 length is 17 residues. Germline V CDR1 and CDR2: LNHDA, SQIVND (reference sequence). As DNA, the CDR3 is TGTGCCAGTAGTATTGCGTGGGGCAGGGGGCGAAGGGACGAGCAGTACTTC. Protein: CASSIAWGRGRRDEQYF.

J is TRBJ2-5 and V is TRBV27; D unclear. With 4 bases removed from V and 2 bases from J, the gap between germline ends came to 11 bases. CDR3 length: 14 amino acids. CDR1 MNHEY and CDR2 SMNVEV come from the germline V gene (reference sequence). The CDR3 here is CASSSVAAQETQYF. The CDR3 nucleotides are TGTGCCAGCAGTTCCGTAGCCGCTCAAGAGACCCAGTACTTC.

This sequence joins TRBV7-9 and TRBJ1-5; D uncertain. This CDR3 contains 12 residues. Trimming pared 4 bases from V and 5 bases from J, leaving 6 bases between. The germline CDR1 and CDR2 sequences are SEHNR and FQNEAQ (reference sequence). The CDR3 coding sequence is TGTGCCAGCAGCTCCTTCGATCAGCCCCAGCATTTT. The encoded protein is CASSSFDQPQHF.

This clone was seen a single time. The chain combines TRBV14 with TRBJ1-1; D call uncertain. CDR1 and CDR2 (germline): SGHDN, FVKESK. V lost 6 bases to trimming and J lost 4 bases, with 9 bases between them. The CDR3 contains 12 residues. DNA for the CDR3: TGTGCCAGCAGTGAGTGGAGCACTGAAGCTTTCTTT. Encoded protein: CASSEWSTEAFF.

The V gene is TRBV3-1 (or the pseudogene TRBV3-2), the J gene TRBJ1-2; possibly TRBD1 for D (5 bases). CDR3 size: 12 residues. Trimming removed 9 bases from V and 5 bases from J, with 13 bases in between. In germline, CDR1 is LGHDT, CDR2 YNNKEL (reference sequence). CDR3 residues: CASSPDRYGYTF. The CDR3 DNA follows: TGTGCCAGTTCCCCCGACAGATATGGCTACACCTTC.

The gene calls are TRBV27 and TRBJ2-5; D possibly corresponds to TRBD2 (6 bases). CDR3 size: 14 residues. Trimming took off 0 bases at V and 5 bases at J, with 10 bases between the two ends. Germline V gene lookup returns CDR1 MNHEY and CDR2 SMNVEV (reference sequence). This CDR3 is CASSLSTGGETQYF. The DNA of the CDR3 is TGTGCCAGCAGTTTATCTACTGGAGGGGAGACCCAGTACTTC.

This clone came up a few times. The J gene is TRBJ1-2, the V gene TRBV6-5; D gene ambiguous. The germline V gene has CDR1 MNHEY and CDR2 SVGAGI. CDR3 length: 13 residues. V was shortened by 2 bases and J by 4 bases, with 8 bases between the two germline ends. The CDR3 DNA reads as TGTGCCAGCAGTTACCGGGGTCTCTATGGCTACACCTTC. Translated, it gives CASSYRGLYGYTF.

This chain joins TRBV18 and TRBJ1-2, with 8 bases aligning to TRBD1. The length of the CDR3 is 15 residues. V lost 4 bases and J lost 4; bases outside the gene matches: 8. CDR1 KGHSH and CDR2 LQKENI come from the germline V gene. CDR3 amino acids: CASSRPGTGFYGYTF. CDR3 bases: TGTGCCAGCTCACGTCCCGGGACAGGCTTCTATGGCTACACCTTC.

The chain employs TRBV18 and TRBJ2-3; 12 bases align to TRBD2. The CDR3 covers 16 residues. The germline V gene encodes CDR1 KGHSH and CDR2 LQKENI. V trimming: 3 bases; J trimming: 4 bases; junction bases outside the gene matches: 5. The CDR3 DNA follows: TGTGCCAGCTCACCGACTAGCGGGAGTATGTCAGATACGCAGTATTTT. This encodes CASSPTSGSMSDTQYF. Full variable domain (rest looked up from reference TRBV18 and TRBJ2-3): NAGVMQNPRHLVRRRGQEARLRCSPMKGHSHVYWYRQLPEEGLKFMVYLQKENIIDESGMPKERFSAEFPKEGPSILRIQQVVRGDSAAYFCASSPTSGSMSDTQYFGPGTRLTVL.